One T cell receptor beta chain is described in this entry. The sample holds many counts of this clonotype. Its binding antigen is unknown. No much larger clone is present one base from it, and per-base qualities are unavailable. The TCR beta CDR3 regions were amplified from RNA transcripts. The TCR CDR3 was subjected to a first round of RT-PCR using the HTBI primer set and the Qiagen OneStep RT-PCR kit. Libraries were constructed in a second round of multiplex PCR, after which size selection and purification were carried out. Paired-end sequencing of the libraries was performed with 100 bp reads on an Illumina HiSeq2000. The source study handled its data this way. SOAPnuke was used to process the raw data, throwing out any read that contained adapters or uncalled bases, had a mean Phred below 15, or lacked an exact constant-primer or identifier match. COPE v1.2.5 was used to merge the high-quality paired reads, and each unique nucleotide sequence was defined as a clonotype. MiTCR v1.1 was used to align the clonotypes against IMGT TRBV, TRBD and TRBJ reference segments. The analysis was restricted to V-J combinations with a frequency above 0.0001, which together covered about 99% of the repertoires. The TCS score was defined as F50 (clonal expansion) divided by E x V (chaos), with BLOSUM62-based TCRdist calculated between CDR3 peptides within each V-J. Welch's t-statistics and random forest reduced approximately 520 V-J features to 13, which were used in a naive Bayes classifier (R e1071). TCRdb reprocessing: public reads trimmed at Q25 with fastp, clones called with MiXCR, in-frame beta chains kept. Rows with one shared CDR3 protein collapse into an entry with the most common genes and DNA. Here the V and J calls rest on TCRdb's processing, not on the authors' analysis. Across this sample there are hundreds of thousands of distinct CDR3 sequences, with roughly 21% seen only once. Of the sample, 47% falls within the top ten clones.

Trimming accounts for 10 bases at V and 6 bases at J, while the number of junction bases matched to no gene is 15. Reading from cysteine to phenylalanine, the CDR3 counts 14 amino acids. Only the CDR3 DNA stays, 42 bases, in frame from base 1. Per the germline V gene, MDHEN is the CDR1 and SYDVKM is the CDR2. This record comes from a study of T cells in Graves' hyperthyroidism and ophthalmopathy (dated by TCRdb to about 2019). The study in broad terms: Peripheral blood was sampled at the time of initial diagnosis, prior to any treatment. A discovery cohort of about 95 patients, roughly 45 with Graves' ophthalmopathy and fewer than 65 with stable Graves' hyperthyroidism, was used to find distinguishing TCR V-J signatures. An independent validation cohort of under 20 hyperthyroidism patients and 17 patients who later progressed to ophthalmopathy tested prospective prediction of ophthalmopathy. For training and testing, the 100 or so patients in the discovery cohort were randomly divided in a 7:3 ratio. In over five Graves' hyperthyroidism patients, the study also compared T-cell repertoires from thyroid tissue with T-cell repertoires from blood. After sampling, hyperthyroidism patients received methimazole starting at 30 mg daily, and ophthalmopathy patients received high-dose intravenous methylprednisolone. TCR Vbeta CDR3 sequencing of 130 to 150 peripheral blood samples (roughly 41 ophthalmopathy, over 70 hyperthyroidism and roughly 17 progressor patients) is reported in the paper.

Results the study describes overall, beyond this receptor: Sample size was not statistically predetermined, and blinding of investigators to group allocation was not performed. Most expanded thyroid clonotypes (frequency above 0.001) were also found in blood, which suggests that blood repertoires may mirror thyroid immune responses. A 13 V-J signature model separated ophthalmopathy from stable hyperthyroidism, with about 90% sensitivity and 81% to 83% specificity in cross-validation and 80%/75% in testing. During validation, the model predicted progression to ophthalmopathy a median of about 5.9 months ahead of onset, with around 71% sensitivity and more than 72% specificity.

In the ophthalmopathy patients, disease was moderately to severely active, with a Clinical Activity Score of 3 or more, a NOSPECS grade of 4 or more, and a duration of less than 3 months. Any patient with an uncontrolled infection, another autoimmune disease, pregnancy or lactation was excluded. Diagnoses were established on the basis of clinical symptoms, serum thyroxine and TRAb, thyroid ultrasound, and orbital computed tomography. Ficoll-Paque density gradient centrifugation was used to isolate PBMCs from around 10 ml of fresh peripheral blood. Total RNA was extracted with Trizol reagent, and quality was checked on an Agilent 2100 Bioanalyzer.

The sequenced sample was blood. The chain is encoded by TRBV28 joined to TRBJ2-7; TRBD2 aligns with 7 central bases. The sequence was collected from a middle-aged man with Graves' ophthalmopathy. CDR3 reads: CAIRPRGDYIEQYF. The DNA sequence reads TGTGCCATCCGCCCACGGGGGGACTATATCGAGCAGTACTTC.